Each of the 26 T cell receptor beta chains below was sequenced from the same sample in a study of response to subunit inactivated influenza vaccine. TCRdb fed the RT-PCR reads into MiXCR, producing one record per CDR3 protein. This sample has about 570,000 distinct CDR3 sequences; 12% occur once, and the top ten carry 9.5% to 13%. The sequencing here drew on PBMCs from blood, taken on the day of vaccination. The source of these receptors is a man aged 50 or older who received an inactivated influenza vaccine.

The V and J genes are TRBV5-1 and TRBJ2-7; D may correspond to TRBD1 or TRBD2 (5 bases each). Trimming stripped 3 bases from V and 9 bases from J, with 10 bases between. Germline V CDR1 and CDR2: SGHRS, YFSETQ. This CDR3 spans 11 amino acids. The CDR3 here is CASSSGGGQYF. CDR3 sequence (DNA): TGCGCCAGCAGCTCTGGGGGTGGGCAGTACTTC.

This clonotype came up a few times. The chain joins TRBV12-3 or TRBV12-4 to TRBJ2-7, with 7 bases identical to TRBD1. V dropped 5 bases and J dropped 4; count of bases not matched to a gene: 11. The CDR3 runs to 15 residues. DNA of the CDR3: TGTGCCAGCAGTCCAAGACAGGGCGGCCGTTACGAGCAGTACTTC. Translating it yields CASSPRQGGRYEQYF.

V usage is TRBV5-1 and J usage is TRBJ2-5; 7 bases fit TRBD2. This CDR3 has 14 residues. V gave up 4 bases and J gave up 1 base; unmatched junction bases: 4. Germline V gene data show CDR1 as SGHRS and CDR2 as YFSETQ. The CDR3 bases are TGCGCCAGCAGCCCCGGGACTACCCAAGAGACCCAGTACTTC. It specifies CASSPGTTQETQYF. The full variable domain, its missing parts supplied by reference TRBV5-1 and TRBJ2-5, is KAGVTQTPRYLIKTRGQQVTLSCSPISGHRSVSWYQQTPGQGLQFLFEYFSETQRNKGNFPGRFSGRQFSNSRSEMNVSTLELGDSALYLCASSPGTTQETQYFGPGTRLLVL.

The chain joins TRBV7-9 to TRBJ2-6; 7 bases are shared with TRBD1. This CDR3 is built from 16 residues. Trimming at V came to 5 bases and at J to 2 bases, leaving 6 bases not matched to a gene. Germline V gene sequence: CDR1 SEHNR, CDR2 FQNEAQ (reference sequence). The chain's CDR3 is CASSPHRGAGANVLTF. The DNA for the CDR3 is TGTGCCAGCAGCCCACACAGGGGTGCTGGGGCCAACGTCCTGACTTTC.

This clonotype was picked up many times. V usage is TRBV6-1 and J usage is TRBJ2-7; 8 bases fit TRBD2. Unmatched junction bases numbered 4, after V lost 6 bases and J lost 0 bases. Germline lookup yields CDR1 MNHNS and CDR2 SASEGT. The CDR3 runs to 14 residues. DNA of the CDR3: TGTGCCAGCAGGGGTAGCGGGATCTCCTACGAGCAGTACTTC. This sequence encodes CASRGSGISYEQYF.

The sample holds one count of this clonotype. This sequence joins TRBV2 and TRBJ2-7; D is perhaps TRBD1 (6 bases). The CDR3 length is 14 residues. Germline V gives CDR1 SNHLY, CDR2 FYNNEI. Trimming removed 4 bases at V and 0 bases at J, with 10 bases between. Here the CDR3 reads CASSADRSSYEQYF. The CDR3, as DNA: TGTGCCAGCAGTGCCGACAGGAGCTCCTACGAGCAGTACTTC.

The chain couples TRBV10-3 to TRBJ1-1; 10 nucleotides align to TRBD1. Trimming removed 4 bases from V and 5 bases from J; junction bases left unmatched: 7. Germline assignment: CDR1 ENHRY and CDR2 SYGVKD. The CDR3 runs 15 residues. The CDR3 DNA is TGTGCCATCAGTGGAACGGGACAGGGGAAAACTGAAGCTTTCTTT. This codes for CAISGTGQGKTEAFF.

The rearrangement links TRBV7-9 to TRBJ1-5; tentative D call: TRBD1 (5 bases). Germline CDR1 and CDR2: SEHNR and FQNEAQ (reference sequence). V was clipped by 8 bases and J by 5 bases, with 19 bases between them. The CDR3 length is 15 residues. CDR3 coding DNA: TGTGCCAGCGGCCCATCGGGGCAGTGGGATCAGCCCCAGCATTTT. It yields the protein CASGPSGQWDQPQHF.

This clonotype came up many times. In DNA form, the CDR3 reads TGCGCCAGCAGCCCGGACAGGGTGGGAGGGGCAGATACGCAGTATTTT. Translating it yields CASSPDRVGGADTQYF. The chain is built from TRBV5-1 and TRBJ2-3; TRBD1 might be the D (8 bases). Trimming stripped 4 bases from V and 4 bases from J, with 19 bases between. The CDR3 runs 16 residues. Per the germline V gene, CDR1 is SGHRS and CDR2 is YFSETQ. The whole variable domain, filled in from reference TRBV5-1 and TRBJ2-3, reads KAGVTQTPRYLIKTRGQQVTLSCSPISGHRSVSWYQQTPGQGLQFLFEYFSETQRNKGNFPGRFSGRQFSNSRSEMNVSTLELGDSALYLCASSPDRVGGADTQYFGPGTRLTVL.

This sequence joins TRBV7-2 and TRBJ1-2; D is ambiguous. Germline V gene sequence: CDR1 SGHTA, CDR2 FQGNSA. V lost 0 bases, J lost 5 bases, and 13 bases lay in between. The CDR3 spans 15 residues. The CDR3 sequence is CASSLAGAGGYGYTF. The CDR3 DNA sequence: TGTGCCAGCAGCTTAGCTGGAGCAGGCGGTTATGGCTACACCTTC. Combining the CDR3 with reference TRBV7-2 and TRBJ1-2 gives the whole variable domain GAGVSQSPSNKVTEKGKDVELRCDPISGHTALYWYRQSLGQGLEFLIYFQGNSAPDKSGLPSDRFSAERTGGSVSTLTIQRTQQEDSAVYLCASSLAGAGGYGYTFGSGTRLTVV.

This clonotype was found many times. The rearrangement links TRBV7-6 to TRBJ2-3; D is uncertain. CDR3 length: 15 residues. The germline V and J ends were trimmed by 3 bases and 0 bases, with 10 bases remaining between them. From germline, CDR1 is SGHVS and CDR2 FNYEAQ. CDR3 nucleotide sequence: TGTGCCAGCAGCTTCCAACCAGCTAGCACAGATACGCAGTATTTT. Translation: CASSFQPASTDTQYF.

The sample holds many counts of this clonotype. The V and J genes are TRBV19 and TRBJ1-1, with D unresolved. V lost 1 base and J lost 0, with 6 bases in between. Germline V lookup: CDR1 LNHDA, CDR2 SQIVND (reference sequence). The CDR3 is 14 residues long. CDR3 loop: CASSIGWMNTEAFF. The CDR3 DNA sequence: TGTGCCAGTAGTATAGGATGGATGAACACTGAAGCTTTCTTT. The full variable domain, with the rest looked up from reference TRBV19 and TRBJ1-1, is DGGITQSPKYLFRKEGQNVTLSCEQNLNHDAMYWYRQDPGQGLRLIYYSQIVNDFQKGDIAEGYSVSREKKESFPLTVTSAQKNPTAFYLCASSIGWMNTEAFFGQGTRLTVV.

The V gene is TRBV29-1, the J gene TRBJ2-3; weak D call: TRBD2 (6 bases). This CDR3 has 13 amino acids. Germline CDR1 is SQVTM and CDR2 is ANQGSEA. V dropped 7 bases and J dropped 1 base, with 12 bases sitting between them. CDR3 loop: CSGTGLRTDTQYF. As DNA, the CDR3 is TGCAGCGGGACGGGACTGCGCACAGATACGCAGTATTTT.

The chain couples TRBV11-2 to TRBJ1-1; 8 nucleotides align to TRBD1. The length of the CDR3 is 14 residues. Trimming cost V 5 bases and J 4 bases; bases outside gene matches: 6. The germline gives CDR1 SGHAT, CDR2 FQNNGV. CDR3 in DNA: TGTGCCAGCAGCCGGACAGGGTTGGGCACTGAAGCTTTCTTT. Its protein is CASSRTGLGTEAFF.

The CDR3 reads CASSQVGENEQYF. CDR3 DNA: TGCGCCAGCAGCCAAGTGGGGGAAAACGAGCAGTACTTC. This chain joins TRBV4-3 and TRBJ2-7, with D perhaps matching TRBD1 or TRBD2 (5 bases each). Germline values: CDR1 LGHNA, CDR2 YSLEER. The V gene lost 1 base and the J gene lost 5 bases, with 9 bases spanning the gap. This CDR3 has 13 residues.

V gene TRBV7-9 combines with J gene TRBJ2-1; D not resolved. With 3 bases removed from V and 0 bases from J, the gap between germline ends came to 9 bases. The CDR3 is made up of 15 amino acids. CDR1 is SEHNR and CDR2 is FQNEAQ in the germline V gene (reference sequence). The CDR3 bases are TGTGCCAGCAGCTTCAACAGCCGCTCCTACAATGAGCAGTTCTTC. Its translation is CASSFNSRSYNEQFF.

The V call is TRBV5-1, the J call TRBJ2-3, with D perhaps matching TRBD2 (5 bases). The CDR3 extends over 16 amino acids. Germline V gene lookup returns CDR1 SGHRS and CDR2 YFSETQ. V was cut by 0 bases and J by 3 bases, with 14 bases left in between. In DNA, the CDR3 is TGCGCCAGCAGCTTGGCCCCGGGGATGTCGACAGATACGCAGTATTTT. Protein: CASSLAPGMSTDTQYF.

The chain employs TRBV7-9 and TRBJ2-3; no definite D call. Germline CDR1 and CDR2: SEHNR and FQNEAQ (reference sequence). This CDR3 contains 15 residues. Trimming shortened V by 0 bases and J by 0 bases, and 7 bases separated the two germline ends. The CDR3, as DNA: TGTGCCAGCAGCTTAGCGCTCCGGAGCACAGATACGCAGTATTTT. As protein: CASSLALRSTDTQYF.

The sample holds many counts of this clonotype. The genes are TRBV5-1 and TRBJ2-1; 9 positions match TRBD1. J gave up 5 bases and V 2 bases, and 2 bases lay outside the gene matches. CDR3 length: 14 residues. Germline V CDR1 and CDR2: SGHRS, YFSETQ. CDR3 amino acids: CASSLQGADNEQFF. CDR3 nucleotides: TGCGCCAGCAGCTTACAGGGGGCGGACAATGAGCAGTTCTTC.

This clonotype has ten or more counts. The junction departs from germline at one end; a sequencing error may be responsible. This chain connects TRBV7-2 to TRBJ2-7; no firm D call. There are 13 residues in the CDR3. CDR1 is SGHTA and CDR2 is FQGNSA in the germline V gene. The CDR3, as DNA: TGCGCCAGCAGCTTGAACAGAGACTACGAGCAGTACTTC. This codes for CASSLNRDYEQYF.

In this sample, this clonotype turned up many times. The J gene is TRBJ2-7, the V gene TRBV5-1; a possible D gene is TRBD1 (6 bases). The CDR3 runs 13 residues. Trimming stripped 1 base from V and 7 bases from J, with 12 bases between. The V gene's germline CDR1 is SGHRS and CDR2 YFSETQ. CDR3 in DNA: TGCGCCAGCAGCTTGCAGGGGAAGAGAGAGCAGTACTTC. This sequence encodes CASSLQGKREQYF.

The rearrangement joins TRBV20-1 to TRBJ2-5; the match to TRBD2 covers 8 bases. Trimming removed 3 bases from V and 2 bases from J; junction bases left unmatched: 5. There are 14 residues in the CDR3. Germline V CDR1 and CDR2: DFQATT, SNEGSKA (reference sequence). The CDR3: CSASWVAGQETQYF. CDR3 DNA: TGCAGTGCTAGTTGGGTAGCGGGACAAGAGACCCAGTACTTC.

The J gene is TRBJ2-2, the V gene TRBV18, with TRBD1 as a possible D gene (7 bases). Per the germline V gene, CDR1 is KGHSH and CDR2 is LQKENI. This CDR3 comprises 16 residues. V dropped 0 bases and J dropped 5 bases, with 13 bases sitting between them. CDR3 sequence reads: CASSPPSRGETGELFF. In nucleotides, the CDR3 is TGTGCCAGCTCACCACCGTCCAGGGGGGAAACCGGGGAGCTGTTTTTT.

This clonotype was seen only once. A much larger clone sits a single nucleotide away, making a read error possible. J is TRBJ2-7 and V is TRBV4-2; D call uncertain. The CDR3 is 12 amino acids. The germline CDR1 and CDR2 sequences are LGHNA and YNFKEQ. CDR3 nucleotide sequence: TGTGTCAGCAGCCAAGATAGCCGCGAGCAGTACTTC. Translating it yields CVSSQDSREQYF.

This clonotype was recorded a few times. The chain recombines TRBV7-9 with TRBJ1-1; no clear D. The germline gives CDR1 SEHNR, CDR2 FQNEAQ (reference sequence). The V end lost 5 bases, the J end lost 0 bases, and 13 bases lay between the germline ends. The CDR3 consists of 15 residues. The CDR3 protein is CASSITSAVNTEAFF. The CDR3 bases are TGTGCCAGCAGCATAACCTCGGCGGTGAACACTGAAGCTTTCTTT.

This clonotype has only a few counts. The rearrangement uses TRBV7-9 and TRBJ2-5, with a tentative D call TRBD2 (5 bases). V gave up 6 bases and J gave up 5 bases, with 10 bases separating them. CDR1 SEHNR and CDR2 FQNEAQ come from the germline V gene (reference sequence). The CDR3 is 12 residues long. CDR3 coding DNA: TGTGCCAGCAGACTAGGGATCGAGACCCAGTACTTC. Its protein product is CASRLGIETQYF.